The 7 T cell receptor beta chains reported below all come from one sample, sequenced in a study of graft-versus-host responses after intestinal transplantation. These receptors have no identified antigens. TCRdb's table, derived via immunoSEQ multiplex PCR, lists solely in-frame clones and lacks some. This table has 100,000 or so clones, 93% appearing once. The sequencing used unstimulated CD8+ T cells sorted from spleen or lymph node cells, collected before intestinal transplant. These receptors were collected from a human donor who received an intestinal transplant.

The chain uses TRBV28 and TRBJ1-1; D unresolved. Trimming shortened V by 3 bases and J by 1 base, and 9 bases separated the two germline ends. This CDR3 has 14 residues. Germline V gives CDR1 MDHEN, CDR2 SYDVKM. Here the CDR3 DNA reads TGTGCCAGCAGTTTTGGGTCAGGGAACACTGAAGCTTTCTTT. This translates into CASSFGSGNTEAFF.

The gene calls are TRBV27 and TRBJ2-7, with 7 bases lining up with TRBD1. J lost 2 bases, V lost 5 bases, and 12 bases had no gene match. The CDR3 spans 16 residues. The germline V gene encodes CDR1 MNHEY and CDR2 SMNVEV (reference sequence). Here the CDR3 reads CASSPLTGTVAYEQYF. The CDR3 DNA reads TGTGCCAGCAGTCCGCTGACAGGGACGGTGGCCTACGAGCAGTACTTC.

A note on this clone: This CDR3 fails to terminate in the conserved phenylalanine or tryptophan, so it likely reflects a read error. V is TRBV27 and J is TRBJ2-7; 9 bases map to TRBD1. The V gene end was trimmed by 5 bases and the J gene end by 0 bases; junction bases not matched to a gene: 5. The CDR3 contains 15 residues. Germline V gives CDR1 MNHEY, CDR2 SMNVEV (reference sequence). The CDR3 region has the DNA TGTGCCAGCAGTCAGGACAGGGGTAGCTCCTACGAGCAGTACCTC. As protein: CASSQDRGSSYEQYL.

This clone was seen once. The V and J genes are TRBV11-3 and TRBJ1-1; D is unclear. Germline-derived CDR1 and CDR2 are SGHNT and YENEEA. This CDR3 has 14 amino acids. The V end was cut by 4 bases, the J end by 1 base, with 10 bases between. The CDR3 protein is CASSSQQTNTEAFF. For the CDR3, the DNA is TGTGCCAGCAGCTCCCAACAGACGAACACTGAAGCTTTCTTT.

The gene calls are TRBV5-5 and TRBJ2-7; the D gene is possibly TRBD1 (6 bases). Germline-derived CDR1 and CDR2 are SGHKS and YYEKEE (reference sequence). V lost 4 bases and J lost 0, with 11 bases in between. This CDR3 has 14 amino acids. CDR3 in amino acids: CASSEDRSSYEQYF. CDR3 bases: TGTGCCAGCAGCGAAGACAGGAGCTCCTACGAGCAGTACTTC.

J is TRBJ1-1 and V is TRBV5-6, with TRBD1 as a possible D gene (6 bases). The length of the CDR3 is 15 residues. The germline gives CDR1 SGHDT, CDR2 YYEEEE. Trimming removed 1 base from V and 0 bases from J, with 10 bases in between. The CDR3 here is CASSLQGYMNTEAFF. Here the CDR3 DNA reads TGTGCCAGCAGCTTGCAGGGGTATATGAACACTGAAGCTTTCTTT.

J is TRBJ2-3 and V is TRBV4-1; D perhaps matches TRBD2 (6 bases). CDR3 length: 16 amino acids. The V end lost 1 base, the J end lost 3 bases, and 14 bases lay between the germline ends. Germline lookup yields CDR1 MGHRA and CDR2 YSYEKL. The CDR3 loop reads CASSQGLPGGTDTQYF. CDR3 nucleotides: TGCGCCAGCAGCCAAGGACTACCTGGGGGGACAGATACGCAGTATTTT.